What follows are 16 T cell receptor beta chains derived from one specimen sequenced in a study of technical replicates of blood from several donors. Produced via immunoSEQ multiplex PCR; TCRdb's table is partial and in-frame only. Of more than 90,000 clones detected, around 95% appear once; the ten largest clones hold approximately 0.22%. The sequenced sample was T cells isolated from PBMCs. Source of these receptors: a human donor in good health.

This chain links TRBV4-2 with TRBJ2-5; 9 nucleotides align to TRBD1. The germline V gene has CDR1 LGHNA and CDR2 YNFKEQ. This CDR3 comprises 16 residues. The V and J ends lost 0 bases and 4 bases, in that order; junction bases with no gene match: 6. CDR3 sequence: CASSQDLRQGVETQYF. The CDR3 DNA follows: TGTGCCAGCAGCCAAGATCTCCGACAGGGGGTAGAGACCCAGTACTTC.

The chain joins TRBV27 to TRBJ2-5, with D tentatively TRBD1 (5 bases). The CDR3 has 15 amino acids. The V gene's germline CDR1 is MNHEY and CDR2 SMNVEV (reference sequence). V lost 3 bases and J lost 5, with 16 bases in between. The CDR3 region is CASSFLAAGSETQYF. DNA for the CDR3: TGTGCCAGCAGTTTTTTGGCGGCAGGGTCCGAGACCCAGTACTTC.

This clone was counted a single time. The chain couples TRBV5-1 to TRBJ1-1, with D perhaps TRBD1 (6 bases). V gave up 0 bases and J gave up 7 bases, with 13 bases separating them. This CDR3 comprises 14 residues. CDR1 SGHRS and CDR2 YFSETQ come from the germline V gene. CDR3 loop: CASSLDGTPFEAFF. DNA for the CDR3: TGCGCCAGCAGCTTGGATGGGACACCATTTGAAGCTTTCTTT.

The chain couples TRBV29-1 to TRBJ2-1; 10 bases match TRBD2. The germline CDR1 and CDR2 sequences are SQVTM and ANQGSEA. The CDR3 is made up of 14 amino acids. V gave up 6 bases and J gave up 4 bases; unmatched junction bases: 6. CDR3 nucleotides: TGCAGCGTGGAACTAGCGGGGCGTTACAATGAGCAGTTCTTC. Its translation: CSVELAGRYNEQFF.

The genes are TRBV11-3 and TRBJ1-2; a possible D gene is TRBD1 (5 bases). With 2 bases removed from V and 7 bases from J, the gap between germline ends came to 8 bases. The CDR3 consists of 12 residues. Germline values: CDR1 SGHNT, CDR2 YENEEA. This CDR3 reads CASSLPQGGYTF. CDR3 sequence (DNA): TGTGCCAGCAGCTTACCCCAGGGTGGCTACACCTTC.

J is TRBJ1-1 and V is TRBV6-5; D gene uncertain. This CDR3 is 14 amino acids long. In germline, CDR1 is MNHEY, CDR2 SVGAGI. V was trimmed by 0 bases and J by 9 bases, leaving 14 bases between them. The CDR3 coding sequence is TGTGCCAGCAGTTACTCGACACGGCAGGATAAAGCTTTCTTT. Its translation: CASSYSTRQDKAFF.

V is TRBV7-8 and J is TRBJ2-1, with TRBD2 matching over 9 bases. The CDR3 covers 17 residues. Trimming at V came to 3 bases and at J to 7 bases, leaving 13 bases not matched to a gene. The V gene's germline CDR1 is SGHVS and CDR2 FQNEAQ. The CDR3 bases are TGTGCCAGCAGCTTCCAGGCCGGAGTAGCGGGAGTGAATGAGCAGTTCTTC. Its protein is CASSFQAGVAGVNEQFF.

The chain uses TRBV27 and TRBJ2-5; 12 bases are a match to TRBD2. The better agreement between TRBJ2-7 and the DNA end casts doubt on the J call. Per germline, CDR1 MNHEY and CDR2 SMNVEV (reference sequence). This CDR3 has 16 residues. The DNA for the CDR3 is TGTGCCAGCAGTTCATTCCGGACTAGCGGGACCTACGAGCAGTACTTC. This translates into CASSSFRTSGTYEQYF.

This chain links TRBV7-7 with TRBJ2-1; 10 bases are a match to TRBD2. The CDR3 consists of 14 residues. From germline, CDR1 is SSHAT and CDR2 FNYEAQ (reference sequence). DNA for the CDR3: TGTGCTAGCCATCCCGGACTAGCGGTGGTTATGGAGTTCTTC. This codes for CASHPGLAVVMEFF.

The chain joins TRBV5-1 to TRBJ2-5; TRBD2 agrees at 12 bases. Near its end, the DNA agrees better with TRBJ2-7, so the J call may be wrong. CDR1 is SGHRS, CDR2 YFSETQ, per germline. This CDR3 is 17 amino acids long. CDR3 amino acids: CASSSGLAGWGVYEQYF. The CDR3 DNA follows: TGCGCCAGCAGCTCAGGACTAGCGGGGTGGGGGGTCTACGAGCAGTACTTC.

This chain uses TRBV7-2 with TRBJ2-7; D is possibly TRBD1 (5 bases). This CDR3 has 12 residues. Trimming took 1 base from V and 6 from J, leaving 7 bases between them. CDR1 is SGHTA and CDR2 is FQGNSA in the germline V gene. The CDR3, as DNA: TGTGCCAGCAGCTTAGAAGGGGTCGAGCAGTACTTC. Protein sequence: CASSLEGVEQYF.

The chain links TRBV28 to TRBJ1-2; 11 bases agree with TRBD1. V dropped 6 bases and J dropped 4; count of bases not matched to a gene: 10. The CDR3 spans 16 residues. The germline CDR1 and CDR2 sequences are MDHEN and SYDVKM. DNA of the CDR3: TGTGCCAGCAGCCCCGGTCCCGGGACAGGGGGCTATGGCTACACCTTC. Translating it yields CASSPGPGTGGYGYTF.

The chain carries TRBV19 and TRBJ1-4; no firm D call. The V gene's germline CDR1 is LNHDA and CDR2 SQIVND (reference sequence). CDR3 length: 16 residues. Trimming stripped 0 bases from V and 5 bases from J, with 13 bases between. Written as DNA, the CDR3 is TGTGCCAGTAGTATAGAACGGCAGGAAGTAAATGAAAAACTGTTTTTT. Its protein is CASSIERQEVNEKLFF.

The chain is built from TRBV12-1 and TRBJ2-7; the D call TRBD1 from the table was never checked on the DNA. TRBV12-1 is designated a pseudogene. This CDR3 comprises 14 residues. DNA of the CDR3: TGTGCCAGCAGCCCACGGACAGGTGACTACGAGCAGTACTTC. As protein: CASSPRTGDYEQYF.

V usage is TRBV28 and J usage is TRBJ1-5; 9 bases are shared with TRBD1. V was pared by 6 bases and J by 5 bases, with 11 bases of the junction left unmatched. The germline V gene encodes CDR1 MDHEN and CDR2 SYDVKM. The CDR3 consists of 16 residues. CDR3 loop: CASRPEGTGKYQPQHF. The CDR3 region has the DNA TGTGCCAGCAGGCCAGAGGGGACAGGGAAGTATCAGCCCCAGCATTTT.

The chain has TRBV11-2 and TRBJ2-2, with a tentative D call TRBD2 (5 bases). The V and J ends lost 4 bases and 7 bases respectively, with 28 bases between them. The germline gives CDR1 SGHAT, CDR2 FQNNGV. The CDR3 is 19 amino acids. The DNA for the CDR3 is TGTGCCAGCAGCTCGAGACCGGAACTAGAGACTCAGTCTTTCGGGGAGCTGTTTTTT. Amino acid sequence: CASSSRPELETQSFGELFF.